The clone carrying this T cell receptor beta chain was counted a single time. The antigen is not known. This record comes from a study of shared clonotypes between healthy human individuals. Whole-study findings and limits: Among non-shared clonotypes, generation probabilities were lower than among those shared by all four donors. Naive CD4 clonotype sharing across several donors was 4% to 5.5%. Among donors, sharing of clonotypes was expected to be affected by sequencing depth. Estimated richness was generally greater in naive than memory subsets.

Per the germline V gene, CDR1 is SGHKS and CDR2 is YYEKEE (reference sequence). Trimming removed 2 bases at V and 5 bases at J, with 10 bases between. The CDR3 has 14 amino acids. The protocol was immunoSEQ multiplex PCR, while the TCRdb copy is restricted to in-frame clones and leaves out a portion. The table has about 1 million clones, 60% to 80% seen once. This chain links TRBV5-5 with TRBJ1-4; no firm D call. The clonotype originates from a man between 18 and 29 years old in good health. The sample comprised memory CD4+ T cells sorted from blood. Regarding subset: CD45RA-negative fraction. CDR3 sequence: CASSFRTANEKLFF. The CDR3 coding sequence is TGTGCCAGCAGCTTCCGGACGGCAAATGAAAAACTGTTTTTT.